This T cell receptor beta chain was documented in a study of T cell clonotyping in hematopoietic cell transplantation. Study-level background: Recipients' pretransplant samples followed cytoreduction. Overall study results and limits: Recipient TCR diversity dropped after transplant; expanded clonotypes rose from day 30 to 180. Broader posttransplant TCR repertoire diversity was predicted by graft donor and pretransplant recipient Inverse Simpson Index values. At the given depth, recipient repertoires were over 97% de novo clonotypes.

CDR1 is SQVTM and CDR2 is ANQGSEA in the germline V gene. V was shortened by 8 bases and J by 1 base, with 8 bases between the two germline ends. This CDR3 has 11 residues. Notes on this clone: Its antigen is not known.

Documented time point: recipient sample about 28 days before transplant, after cytoreduction. Only in-frame clones appear in the TCRdb table, and some are missing; sequencing was by immunoSEQ multiplex PCR. Among 25,000 to 35,000 clones listed, approximately 77% were seen once. This sequence originates from a man aged 45-65 years with myelodysplastic syndrome. Some clones in this sample may be carry-over from other donors' samples. The chain recombines TRBV29-1 with TRBJ1-1; unclear D gene. The sequencing used peripheral blood mononuclear cells, collected before stem cell transplant. CDR3 sequence: CSSRRNTEAFF. CDR3 sequence (DNA): TGCAGCTCCCGGAGGAACACTGAAGCTTTCTTT.